This T cell receptor beta chain was identified during a study of PD-1 blockade in mismatch repair-deficient tumors. Study details: Patients had 12 mismatch repair-deficient cancer types and were previously treated and progressing. Study conclusions and caveats: Tumor-resident clones, often undetectable pretreatment in blood, expanded then contracted after pembrolizumab.

The protocol was immunoSEQ multiplex PCR, while the TCRdb copy is restricted to in-frame clones and leaves out a portion. This table holds just under 80,000 clones, roughly 80% found once. V gave up 2 bases and J gave up 1 base, with 2 bases separating them. The CDR3 length is 12 residues. CDR1 and CDR2 from the germline V gene are KGHSH and LQKENI. All patients were mismatch repair deficient, assessed by either PCR or immunohistochemistry. TCRs were sequenced from a few patients responding to pembrolizumab. Turning to this clone: No antigen is known for it.

The chain couples TRBV18 to TRBJ2-5; D not certain. The sequence came from an adult with mismatch repair-deficient cancer. The starting material was peripheral blood, obtained 44 weeks after starting pembrolizumab. CDR3 coding DNA: TGTGCCAGCTCACCAACCCAAGAGACCCAGTACTTC. Its translation is CASSPTQETQYF.